Shown below are 16 T cell receptor beta chains from a single sample sequenced in a study of blood T cell repertoires in COVID-19. Using immunoSEQ multiplex PCR, the repertoire was profiled, and TCRdb retains in-frame clones only, with some absent. The sample lists over 45,000 clones, approximately 80% occurring once. The sequenced sample was peripheral blood. Source of these receptors: a man aged 65-85 years with acute or convalescent COVID-19.

This clone was observed a few times. The chain carries TRBV9 and TRBJ1-6, with a possible D match to TRBD1 (5 bases). The CDR3 runs to 17 residues. CDR1 and CDR2 from the germline V gene are SGDLS and YYNGEE. V was cut by 0 bases and J by 6 bases, with 16 bases left in between. The CDR3: CASSVEGIVTVNSPLHF. The CDR3 nucleotides are TGTGCCAGCAGCGTAGAGGGGATCGTGACAGTTAATTCACCCCTCCACTTT.

The chain recombines TRBV10-3 with TRBJ2-7; 11 bases agree with TRBD1. The CDR3 length is 14 residues. V lost 7 bases, J lost 0 bases, and 2 bases stayed unmatched. Germline CDR1 and CDR2: ENHRY and SYGVKD. The CDR3 coding sequence is TGTGCCATCATGGGGACAGGGGGCTCCTACGAGCAGTACTTC. This codes for CAIMGTGGSYEQYF.

The V call is TRBV15, the J call TRBJ2-7; the D gene is possibly TRBD1 (6 bases). Germline V gene lookup returns CDR1 LNHNV and CDR2 YYDKDF (reference sequence). The V end lost 3 bases, the J end lost 3 bases, and 9 bases lay between the germline ends. This CDR3 has 13 residues. The CDR3 region is CATSSRGGYEQYF. CDR3 nucleotide sequence: TGTGCCACCAGCAGTCGAGGGGGCTACGAGCAGTACTTC.

In its sample, this clone was seen once. J is TRBJ1-4 and V is TRBV4-3; D possibly corresponds to TRBD1 (5 bases). The CDR3 is made up of 16 amino acids. Trimming pared 0 bases from V and 7 bases from J, leaving 15 bases between. Germline CDR1 LGHNA, CDR2 YSLEER. The DNA for the CDR3 is TGCGCCAGCAGCCAAGATAGCAGGGCGGGGGGTGAAAAACTGTTTTTT. Its translation is CASSQDSRAGGEKLFF.

Only a few counts were recorded for this clone. This chain connects TRBV12-3 or TRBV12-4 to TRBJ1-4; no clear D. V dropped 8 bases and J dropped 8 bases, with 12 bases sitting between them. The CDR3 has 12 residues. The DNA of the CDR3 is TGTGCCAGCCGTGCGGGCGGGGAAAAACTGTTTTTT. It codes for CASRAGGEKLFF.

This clone appeared once. The genes are TRBV4-3 and TRBJ1-3; TRBD1 might be the D (5 bases). V lost 0 bases to trimming and J lost 4 bases, with 13 bases between them. The CDR3 is 16 amino acids. Germline CDR1 and CDR2: LGHNA and YSLEER. Written as DNA, the CDR3 is TGCGCCAGCAGCCAAGATCGCGGGGCGTCAGGAAACACCATATATTTT. Encoded protein: CASSQDRGASGNTIYF.

The chain employs TRBV28 and TRBJ2-2; 7 bases map to TRBD2. The CDR3 is 14 amino acids. CDR1 and CDR2 (germline): MDHEN, SYDVKM. V lost 6 bases, J lost 6 bases, and 7 bases stayed unmatched. CDR3 residues: CASRLALVPGELFF. CDR3 bases: TGTGCCAGCAGACTAGCGTTGGTCCCCGGGGAGCTGTTTTTT.

This chain connects TRBV7-2 to TRBJ1-5, with unresolved D. The V and J ends lost 1 base and 5 bases respectively, with 6 bases between them. Germline CDR1 is SGHTA and CDR2 is FQGNSA. The length of the CDR3 is 13 residues. The CDR3 region has the DNA TGTGCCAGCAGCTTAGACAGAGATCAGCCCCAGCATTTT. It encodes CASSLDRDQPQHF.

The rearrangement uses TRBV6-2 or TRBV6-3 and TRBJ1-2; possibly TRBD1 for D (5 bases). V shed 2 bases and J shed 3 bases, with 13 bases lying between them. The CDR3 sequence is 15 residues long. Germline V gives CDR1 MNHEY, CDR2 SVGEGT. The CDR3 spells CASSYNQPTDYGYTF. CDR3 DNA: TGTGCCAGCAGTTACAATCAGCCGACAGACTATGGCTACACCTTC.

The table lists this clone with many counts. This rearrangement joins TRBV9 to TRBJ1-4; 9 positions agree with TRBD1. This CDR3 has 14 residues. Trimming removed 2 bases from V and 8 bases from J; junction bases left unmatched: 4. In germline, CDR1 is SGDLS, CDR2 YYNGEE. In nucleotides, the CDR3 is TGTGCCAGCAGCGTTACAGGGGGCCAGGAAAAACTGTTTTTT. This sequence encodes CASSVTGGQEKLFF.

The V gene is TRBV27, the J gene TRBJ2-2; 10 positions agree with TRBD2. The germline V gene has CDR1 MNHEY and CDR2 SMNVEV (reference sequence). This CDR3 has 18 amino acids. Trimming took 7 bases from V and 6 from J; bases not matched to a gene: 17. The CDR3 DNA reads TGTGCCAGCACCAACGCAGAGCGGGAGGGCTCTAGGTCCGGGGAGCTGTTTTTT. Its translation is CASTNAEREGSRSGELFF.

This rearrangement joins TRBV5-1 to TRBJ2-7; 10 bases agree with TRBD1. CDR1 and CDR2 (germline): SGHRS, YFSETQ. CDR3 length equals 15 residues. V shed 0 bases and J 5 bases; nucleotides not matched to a gene: 5. The CDR3 loop is CASSLVGQGRDEQYF. Written as DNA, the CDR3 is TGCGCCAGCAGCTTGGTGGGACAGGGGCGAGACGAGCAGTACTTC.

In its sample, this clone was seen a few times. The CDR3 protein is CASSPERPYEQYF. Written as DNA, the CDR3 is TGTGCCAGCTCACCCGAGCGGCCCTACGAGCAGTACTTC. V usage is TRBV18 and J usage is TRBJ2-7; TRBD2 might be the D (5 bases). Germline CDR1 and CDR2: KGHSH and LQKENI. V was cut by 3 bases and J by 2 bases, with 8 bases left in between. The CDR3 sequence is 13 residues long.

This chain links TRBV5-1 with TRBJ2-3, with D perhaps matching TRBD2 (6 bases). V was pared by 4 bases and J by 14 bases, with 26 bases between. The V gene's germline CDR1 is SGHRS and CDR2 YFSETQ. The CDR3 length is 15 residues. CDR3 loop: CASSPSPGAANFLYF. The CDR3 nucleotides are TGCGCCAGCAGCCCGTCGCCGGGAGCGGCCAATTTCTTGTATTTT.

V and J are TRBV12-5 and TRBJ1-5; D perhaps matches TRBD1 (6 bases). CDR1 and CDR2 (germline): LGHNT, FRNRAP. V shed 6 bases and J shed 1 base, with 10 bases lying between them. The CDR3 is 14 residues long. CDR3 DNA sequence: TGTGCTAGTGGACGGACAGCCAGCAATCAGCCCCAGCATTTT. This codes for CASGRTASNQPQHF.

The chain is built from TRBV6-5 and TRBJ2-6; TRBD1 is a possible D gene (6 bases). The CDR3 extends over 15 amino acids. V lost 8 bases and J lost 0, with 11 bases in between. The germline V gene has CDR1 MNHEY and CDR2 SVGAGI. CDR3 amino acids: CASGRGGSGANVLTF. As DNA, the CDR3 is TGTGCCAGCGGGAGAGGGGGCTCTGGGGCCAACGTCCTGACTTTC.